The clone carrying this TCR beta chain was recorded at least ten times. The TCRbeta library was prepared with unique molecular identifiers. TCRdb called the PCR reads again in MiXCR, with one record for every CDR3 protein. The table shows just over 200,000 distinct CDR3 sequences, with 8.4% occurring only once. This record comes from a study of T-cell reconstitution after alpha-beta-depleted transplantation in children. Between the trimmed V and J ends, which lost 2 bases and 3 bases, there was a span of 12 bases. Germline V lookup: CDR1 SGHRS, CDR2 YFSETQ. The CDR3 consists of 15 residues. V gene TRBV5-1 combines with J gene TRBJ2-1; a possible D gene is TRBD1 (5 bases). Source: PBMCs, mostly from graft donor cells, taken 360 days after TCRalphabeta/CD19-depleted stem cell transplant. The clonotype comes from a male patient under 10 years old who had a stem cell transplant for acute myeloid leukemia, so the T cells may come from the graft donor. The CDR3 coding sequence is TGCGCCAGCAGCTTCTACCAGGGTATCTACAATGAGCAGTTCTTC. Its translation is CASSFYQGIYNEQFF.